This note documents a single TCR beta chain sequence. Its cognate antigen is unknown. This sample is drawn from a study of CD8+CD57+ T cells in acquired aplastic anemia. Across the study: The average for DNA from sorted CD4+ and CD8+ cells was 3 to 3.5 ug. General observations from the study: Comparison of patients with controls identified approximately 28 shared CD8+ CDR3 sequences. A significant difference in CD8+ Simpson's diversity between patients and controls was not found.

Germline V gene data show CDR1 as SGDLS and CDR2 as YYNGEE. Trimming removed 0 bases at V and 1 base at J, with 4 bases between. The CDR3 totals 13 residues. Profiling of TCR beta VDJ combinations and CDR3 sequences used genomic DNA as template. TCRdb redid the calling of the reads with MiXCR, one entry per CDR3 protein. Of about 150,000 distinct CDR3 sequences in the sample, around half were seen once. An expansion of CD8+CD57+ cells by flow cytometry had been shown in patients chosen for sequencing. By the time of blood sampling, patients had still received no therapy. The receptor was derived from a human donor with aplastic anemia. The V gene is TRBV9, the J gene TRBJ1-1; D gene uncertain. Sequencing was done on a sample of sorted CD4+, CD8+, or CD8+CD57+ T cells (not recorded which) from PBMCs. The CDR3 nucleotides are TGTGCCAGCAGCGTAGAAACGAACACTGAAGCTTTCTTT. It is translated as CASSVETNTEAFF.